This T cell receptor beta chain was identified in a study of blood T cell repertoires in COVID-19. About the research overall: Acute-phase and convalescent COVID-19 samples originated in the United States, Italy and Spain. The cDNA or gDNA used as material had been derived from T cells, B-cell-depleted T cells, or PBMCs.

Germline V CDR1 and CDR2: SGHTA, FQGNSA. Trimming cost V 5 bases and J 3 bases; bases outside gene matches: 13. This CDR3 has 17 residues. Authors' processing steps: Scientists estimated how many nucleated cells there were by amplifying reference gene primers. Libraries were prepared by immunoSEQ multiplex PCR; TCRdb keeps only in-frame clonotypes and omits some of them. That table is the source of V, J and clone size, and D and trimming were worked out from the DNA. The sample carries more than 65,000 clones, about 85% recorded once. The chain carries TRBV7-2 and TRBJ1-2; the match to TRBD1 covers 9 bases. This clonotype was sampled from an elderly man with acute or convalescent COVID-19. Source material: peripheral blood. The CDR3 sequence is CASSRRSQQGADYGYTF. DNA of the CDR3: TGTGCCAGCAGCCGTAGGAGCCAACAGGGGGCGGACTATGGCTACACCTTC.